This T cell receptor beta chain was captured by sequencing in a study of post-analysis software for immune sequencing data. The CDR3 sequence is 15 residues long. V was pared by 5 bases and J by 3 bases, with 8 bases of the junction left unmatched. Germline CDR1 reads MNHEY; CDR2 reads SMNVEV (reference sequence). This clonotype was counted between two and nine times. What it recognizes is unknown. Prepared TCR beta cDNA libraries contained unique molecular identifiers. MiXCR, run by TCRdb on the PCR reads, gives a single entry per CDR3 protein. The data contain about 170,000 distinct CDR3 sequences, around 28% of them singletons. The study, taken as a whole, reports: Five or six TRBV segments, TRBV5-6, TRBV5-1 and TRBV20-1 among them, were found more frequent in patients than controls.

The clonotype originates from a girl under 18 with multiple sclerosis. The sample was blood. This chain joins TRBV27 and TRBJ2-7; 9 nucleotides agree with TRBD2. CDR3 protein: CASSIAGLASYEQYF. In DNA form, the CDR3 reads TGTGCCAGCAGTATCGCGGGACTAGCAAGCTACGAGCAGTACTTC.